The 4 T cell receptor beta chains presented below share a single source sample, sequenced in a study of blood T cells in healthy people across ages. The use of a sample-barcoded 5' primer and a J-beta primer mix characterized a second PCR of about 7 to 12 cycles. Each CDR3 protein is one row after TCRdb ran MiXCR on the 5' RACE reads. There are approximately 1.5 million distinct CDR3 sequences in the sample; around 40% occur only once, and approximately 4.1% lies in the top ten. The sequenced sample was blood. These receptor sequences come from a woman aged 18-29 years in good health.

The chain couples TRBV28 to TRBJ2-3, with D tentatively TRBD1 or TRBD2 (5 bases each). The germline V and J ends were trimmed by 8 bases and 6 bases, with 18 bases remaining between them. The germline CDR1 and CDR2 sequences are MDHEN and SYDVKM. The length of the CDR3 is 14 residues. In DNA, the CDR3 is TGTGCCAGCTTGACCGGGACCCTCGGGGATACGCAGTATTTT. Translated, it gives CASLTGTLGDTQYF.

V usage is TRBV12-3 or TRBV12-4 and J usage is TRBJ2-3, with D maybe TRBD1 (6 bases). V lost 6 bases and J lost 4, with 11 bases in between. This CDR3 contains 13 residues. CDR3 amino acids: CASRRDKPDTQYF. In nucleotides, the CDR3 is TGTGCCAGCAGACGGGACAAACCAGATACGCAGTATTTT.

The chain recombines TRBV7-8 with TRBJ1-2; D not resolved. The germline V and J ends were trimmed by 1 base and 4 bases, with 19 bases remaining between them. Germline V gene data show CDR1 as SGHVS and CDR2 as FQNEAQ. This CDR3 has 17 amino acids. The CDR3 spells CASSLGFGWERGYGYTF. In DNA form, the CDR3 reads TGTGCCAGCAGCTTAGGTTTTGGTTGGGAGCGAGGCTATGGCTACACCTTC. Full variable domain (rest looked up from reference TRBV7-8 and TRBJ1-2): GAGVSQSPRYKVAKRGQDVALRCDPISGHVSLFWYQQALGQGPEFLTYFQNEAQLDKSGLPSDRFFAERPEGSVSTLKIQRTQQEDSAVYLCASSLGFGWERGYGYTFGSGTRLTVV.

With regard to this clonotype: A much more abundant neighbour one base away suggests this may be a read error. The CDR3 sequence is CASSSAYNSPLHF. For the CDR3, the DNA is TGTGCCAGCAGTTCAGCCTATAATTCACCCCTCCACTTT. V is TRBV12-3 or TRBV12-4 and J is TRBJ1-6, with D unclear. CDR3 size: 13 residues. Trimming took off 4 bases at V and 2 bases at J, with 3 bases between the two ends.